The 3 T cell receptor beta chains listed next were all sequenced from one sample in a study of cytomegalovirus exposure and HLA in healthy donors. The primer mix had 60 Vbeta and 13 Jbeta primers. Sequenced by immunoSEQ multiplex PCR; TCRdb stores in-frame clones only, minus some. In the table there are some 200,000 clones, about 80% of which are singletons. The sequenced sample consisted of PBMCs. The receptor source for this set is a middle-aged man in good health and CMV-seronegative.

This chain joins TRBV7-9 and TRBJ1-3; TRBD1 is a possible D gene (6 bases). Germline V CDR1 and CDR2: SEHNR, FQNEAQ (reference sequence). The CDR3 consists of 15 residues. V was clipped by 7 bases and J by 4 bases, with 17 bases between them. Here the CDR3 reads CASTQRGQGGNTIYF. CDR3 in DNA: TGTGCCAGCACCCAGCGGGGGCAGGGAGGAAACACCATATATTTT.

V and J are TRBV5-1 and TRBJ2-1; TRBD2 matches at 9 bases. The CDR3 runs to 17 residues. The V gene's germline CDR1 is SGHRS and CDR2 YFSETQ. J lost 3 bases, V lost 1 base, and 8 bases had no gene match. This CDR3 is CASSLPRGGTNYNEQFF. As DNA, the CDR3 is TGCGCCAGCAGCTTGCCGCGGGGGGGGACAAACTACAATGAGCAGTTCTTC.

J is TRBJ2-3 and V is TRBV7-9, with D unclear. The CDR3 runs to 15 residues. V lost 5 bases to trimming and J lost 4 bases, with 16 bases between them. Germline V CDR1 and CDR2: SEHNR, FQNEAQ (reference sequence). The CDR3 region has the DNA TGTGCCAGCAGCCCCCCGAGGCCCCGCGCAGATACGCAGTATTTT. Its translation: CASSPPRPRADTQYF.